The rows below give T cell receptor beta chains drawn from one sample of a study of T-cell memory formation after mild COVID-19. TCRdb used MiXCR to reprocess the 5' RACE reads, holding one entry per CDR3 protein. This sample has roughly 42,000 distinct CDR3 sequences, with roughly 8% found just once. Sequenced: PBMCs or a T cell subset sorted from them (not recorded which). The origin of the receptors is a man aged 18 to 30 who had mild COVID-19 (a few samples of this study predate the infection). Cell type and time point are not known. Both conserved end residues are part of each CDR3. Each record gives: J gene, V gene, D gene, clone size, CDR3 DNA, CDR3 protein. A D gene is named only where the DNA matches it firmly. Only some rows state a clone size, as once, few, many or a class for expanded clones.

TRBJ1-1 TRBV10-3 . . TGTGCCATCAGTGACAGGGGTTCGACTGAAGCTTTCTTT CAISDRGSTEAFF
TRBJ2-7 TRBV12-3/TRBV12-4 . . TGTGCCAGCAGCCCTAGCGACTTTACCAGAAAGTACTTC CASSPSDFTRKYF
TRBJ2-1 TRBV18 . . TGTGCCAGCTCACCGGCTTCCGGTTCCAGGTTGAATGAGCAGTTCTTC CASSPASGSRLNEQFF
TRBJ2-5 TRBV2 . . TGTGCCAGCAGTGGCGTCGGGGGGCTAGGAGAGACCCAGTACTTC CASSGVGGLGETQYF
TRBJ2-3 TRBV3-1 . once TGTGCCAGCAGCCAAGACTATAGGGGAGATACGCAGTATTTT CASSQDYRGDTQYF
TRBJ2-3 TRBV9 TRBD2 . TGTGCCAGCAGCGGACTAGCGGGGGGGGGCACAGATACGCAGTATTTT CASSGLAGGGTDTQYF
TRBJ2-3 TRBV5-1 . . TGCGCCAGCAGACAGTTACAGGGAGACGCAGATACGCAGTATTTT CASRQLQGDADTQYF
TRBJ2-3 TRBV6-6 . many TGTGCCAGCAGGGGCCAAACGGGCACAGATACGCAGTATTTT CASRGQTGTDTQYF
TRBJ2-3 TRBV7-3 . . TGTGCCAGCAGCTCTCGAGGCTCCCCGTCCTACACAGATACGCAGTATTTT CASSSRGSPSYTDTQYF
TRBJ2-7 TRBV3-1 TRBD2 . TGTGCCAGCAGCCATACCCCGGGAGGGCAGCACTACGAGCAGTACTTC CASSHTPGGQHYEQYF
TRBJ2-3 TRBV28 TRBD2 many TGTGCCAGCAGTTTACTGGGCGGGGGGAGCACAGATACGCAGTATTTT CASSLLGGGSTDTQYF
TRBJ2-1 TRBV28 TRBD2 . TGTGCCAGCATTAGCGCGGCTAGCGGGGACAATGAGCAGTTCTTC CASISAASGDNEQFF
TRBJ1-2 TRBV18 . . TGTGCCAGCTCACCAGACGGGCTGGATGGCTACACCTTC CASSPDGLDGYTF
TRBJ2-3 TRBV7-2 . few TGTGCCAGCAGCTTATCAAGGGTCACAGATACGCAGTATTTT CASSLSRVTDTQYF
TRBJ2-3 TRBV4-3 TRBD2 many TGCGCCAGCAGCCAATCAAGCGGGGGGGCAGATACGCAGTATTTT CASSQSSGGADTQYF
TRBJ2-7 TRBV5-8 TRBD2 once TGTGCCAGCAGCCCGGGACTAGCGGGGGCCCTCTTCCGCGAGCAGTACTTC CASSPGLAGALFREQYF
TRBJ2-1 TRBV7-2 TRBD2 . TGTGCCAGCAGCTTTAGCGGGGGATGGGAGCAGTTCTTC CASSFSGGWEQFF
TRBJ1-6 TRBV5-5 TRBD1 many TGTGCCAGCAGCCCCGGACAGGGGGCGGATTCACCCCTCCACTTT CASSPGQGADSPLHF
TRBJ2-1 TRBV7-8 . medium-sized TGTGCCAGCAGCCCGGACTCACACAATGAGCAGTTCTTC CASSPDSHNEQFF
TRBJ2-3 TRBV20-1 TRBD2 few TGCAGTGCTCCAAAGGGGAGGGGAAGCGATACGCAGTATTTT CSAPKGRGSDTQYF
TRBJ1-1 TRBV27 . few TGTGCCAGCAGTTTCAACCCGAACACTGAAGCTTTCTTT CASSFNPNTEAFF
TRBJ2-3 TRBV7-2 . few TGTGCCAGCAAAATGAGTGCAGATACGCAGTATTTT CASKMSADTQYF
TRBJ2-3 TRBV6-2/TRBV6-3 . . TGTGCCAGCAGTTACTTCTATACGCAGTATTTT CASSYFYTQYF
TRBJ1-3 TRBV12-3/TRBV12-4 . few TGTGCCAGCAGTTCCGGGCCTGGAAACACCATATATTTT CASSSGPGNTIYF
TRBJ1-1 TRBV30 . few TGTGCCTGGAGACGGATTTTAGCTTTCTTT CAWRRILAFF
TRBJ2-2 TRBV20-1 TRBD1 . TGCAGTGCCGAATCCAGGGGGCGACGAAACACCGGGGAGCTGTTTTTT CSAESRGRRNTGELFF
TRBJ1-2 TRBV4-3 . few TGCGCCAGCAGCCAAGTTGGGACTGACGACTATGGCTACACCTTC CASSQVGTDDYGYTF
TRBJ2-2 TRBV7-8 . few TGTGCCAGCAGCTCACGCTCCATGAACACCGGGGAGCTGTTTTTT CASSSRSMNTGELFF